This T cell receptor beta chain stems from a study of identical twins (dated by TCRdb to 2016 to 2017). Regarding the complete study: The study deep-sequenced TCR alpha and beta repertoires from monozygotic twins, unrelated adults of various ages and cord blood to test whether fetal clonotypes persist. To rule out contamination, replicate twin experiments were performed at different times with different library preparation protocols. Summary of the overall study and its limitations: Abundant cord blood beta clonotypes had fewer insertions, young adult naive repertoires showed a similar but weaker trend, and memory repertoires showed no such trend. The excess sharing between twins in beta out-of-frame sequences was weaker because fewer shared sequences reduced the signal-to-noise ratio. Because the same donors could not be followed over many years, the conclusions depended on cross-sectional statistical analysis. In monozygotic twins, out-of-frame TCR alpha sharing was systematically underestimated by recombination models, although the models agreed with sharing between unrelated individuals. Invariant T cells such as MAIT and iNKT could partly confound zero-insertion analyses, although diverse VJ usage argued against such confounding for most clonotypes. Compared with coincidental sharing between unrelated individuals, an excess of low generation-probability sequences was observed among out-of-frame TCR alpha sequences shared between twins.

The CDR3 starts with the cysteine, ends with the phenylalanine, and has 15 residues. Solely the CDR3 DNA is kept, with 45 bases framed from the first base. Looking up the germline V gene yields CDR1 SGHRS and CDR2 YFSETQ. The germline ends are 14 bases apart after V is trimmed by 0 bases and J by 5 bases. This clonotype has more than one count but fewer than ten. It has no known antigen specificity. Nothing much larger sits one base from this clone, and base qualities are not available. To prepare the library, 5' RACE was applied. Sequenced using an Illumina HiSeq 2000. Template switching added a universal primer binding site, and the final cDNA carried a unique molecular identifier that allowed TCR cDNA molecules to be counted accurately. Specific primers in the conserved constant-segment region were used to synthesize first-strand cDNA for the TCR alpha and beta chains. To control for contamination, every cDNA library carried two barcodes: a SMART-Mk sample barcode plus Illumina barcodes. TruSeq adapter sequences, together with Illumina sample barcodes, were added in two successive PCR steps. The Illumina HiSeq platform was used with custom primers to sequence TCR alpha and beta cDNA libraries. The study's own analysis went as follows. MiGEC processed the raw reads to extract unique molecular identifiers, while MiXCR was used to determine the CDR3 positions. Recombination models were inferred per individual with the repgenHMM and IGoR tools using an EM algorithm. Shared clonotype analysis was performed with the tcR package in R, normalizing sharing by the product of cloneset sizes. To study raw recombination without the effects of thymic and clonal selection, out-of-frame nonproductive sequences were analyzed. TCRdb trimmed public reads at Q25 via fastp, called clones via MiXCR and kept in-frame beta chains. A single entry per CDR3 protein holds the most common genes and DNA from its merged rows. The V and J calls were determined by TCRdb, not by the authors. The sample table holds 600,000 to 700,000 distinct CDR3 sequences, of which around 20% were seen once. The top ten hold around 4.4% of the sample.

Every donor in the study was a healthy Caucasian. Three pairs of female monozygotic twins, all aged about 18 to 30 years, made up the twin cohort. Peripheral blood mononuclear cells were the source from which RNA for the TCR libraries was isolated. The data also belong to a second study, concerning T cells expressing NK-cell markers. As described in the second report: In sorted CD3+CD56+NKG2C+, CD3+CD56+NKG2C- and CD3+CD56-NKG2C+ T-cell subsets from several donors, TCR beta-chain repertoires were profiled. Seven of the eight sequenced donors were HCMV-seropositive and one was HCMV-seronegative. In several experiments an anti-gammadeltaTCR antibody was added to restrict sorting to alphabetaTCR-expressing T cells. For five or six donors, the dominant CD3+CD56+NKG2C+ clonotypes were among the top 10 CD8+ clonotypes and accounted for about 1.0-7.0% of CD8+ T cells. Those dominant clonotypes were again the most abundant among CD3+CD56-NKG2C+ cells in several donors, at roughly 25-65%. Whether the expanded NKG2C-expressing T cell clones were specific for HCMV antigens remained unclear. The study sequenced eight donors, all healthy volunteers chosen at random: three men and five women. HCMV-specific IgG was detected in serum with a commercial ELISA kit to determine HCMV serostatus. For over 5 donors, bulk peripheral blood T-cell repertoires were also sequenced from unsorted PBMC. MIGEC was used to demultiplex reads and group the reads by UMI, and MiTCR was used to assemble and quantify clonotypes. To remove erroneous sequences, TCR cDNA sequences were retained only when supported by two or more reads. The tcR package was used for downstream repertoire analysis, and clonotypes were matched across fractions by CDR3 nucleotide sequence plus V segment. VDJmatch was used to annotate antigen specificity against VDJdb, with one amino acid substitution in CDR3 permitted.

The clonotype comes from a woman between 18 and 29 years old in good health. Recombination connected TRBV5-1 to TRBJ1-1; a weak D assignment points to TRBD1 (5 bases agree). The sample comprised PBMCs. The nucleotide sequence reads TGCGCCAGCAGCTTGGATTGGGGCCTGAGGACTGAAGCTTTCTTT. This encodes CASSLDWGLRTEAFF.